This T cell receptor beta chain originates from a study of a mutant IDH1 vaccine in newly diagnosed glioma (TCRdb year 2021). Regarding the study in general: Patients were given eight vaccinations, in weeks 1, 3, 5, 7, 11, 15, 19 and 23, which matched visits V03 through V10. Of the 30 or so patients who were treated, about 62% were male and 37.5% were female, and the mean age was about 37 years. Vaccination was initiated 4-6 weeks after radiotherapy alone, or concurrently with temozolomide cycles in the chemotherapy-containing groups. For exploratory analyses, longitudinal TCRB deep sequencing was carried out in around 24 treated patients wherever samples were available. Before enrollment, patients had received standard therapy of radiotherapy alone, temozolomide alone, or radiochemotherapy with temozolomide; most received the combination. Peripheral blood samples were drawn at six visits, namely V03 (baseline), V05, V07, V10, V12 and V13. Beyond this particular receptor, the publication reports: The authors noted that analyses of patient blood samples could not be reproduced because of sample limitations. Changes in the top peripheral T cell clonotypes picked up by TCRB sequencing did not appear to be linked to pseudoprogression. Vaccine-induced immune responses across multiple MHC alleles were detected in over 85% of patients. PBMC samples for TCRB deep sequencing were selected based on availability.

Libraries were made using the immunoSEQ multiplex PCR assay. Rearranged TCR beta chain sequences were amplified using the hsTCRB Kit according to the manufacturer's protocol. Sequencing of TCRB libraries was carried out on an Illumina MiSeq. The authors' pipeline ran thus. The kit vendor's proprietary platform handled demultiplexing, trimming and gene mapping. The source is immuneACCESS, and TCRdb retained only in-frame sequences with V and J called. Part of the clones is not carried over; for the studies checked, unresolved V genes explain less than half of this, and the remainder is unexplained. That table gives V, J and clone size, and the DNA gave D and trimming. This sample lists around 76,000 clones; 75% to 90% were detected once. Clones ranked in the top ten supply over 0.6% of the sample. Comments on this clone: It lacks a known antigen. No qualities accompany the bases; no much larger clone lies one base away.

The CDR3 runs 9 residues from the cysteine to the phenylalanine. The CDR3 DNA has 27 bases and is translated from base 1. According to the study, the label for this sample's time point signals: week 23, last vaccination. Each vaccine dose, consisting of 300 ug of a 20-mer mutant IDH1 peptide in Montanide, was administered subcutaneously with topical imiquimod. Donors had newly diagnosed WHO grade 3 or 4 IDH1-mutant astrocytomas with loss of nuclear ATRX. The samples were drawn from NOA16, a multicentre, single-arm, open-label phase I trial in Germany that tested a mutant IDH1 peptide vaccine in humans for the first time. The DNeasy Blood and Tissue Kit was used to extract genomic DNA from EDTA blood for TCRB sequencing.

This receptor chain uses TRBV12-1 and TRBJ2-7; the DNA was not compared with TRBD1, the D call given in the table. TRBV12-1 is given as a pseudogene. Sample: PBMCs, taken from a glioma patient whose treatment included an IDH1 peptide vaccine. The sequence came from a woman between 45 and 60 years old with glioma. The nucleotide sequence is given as TGTGCCAGCAACATCGAGCAGTACTTC. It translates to CASNIEQYF.